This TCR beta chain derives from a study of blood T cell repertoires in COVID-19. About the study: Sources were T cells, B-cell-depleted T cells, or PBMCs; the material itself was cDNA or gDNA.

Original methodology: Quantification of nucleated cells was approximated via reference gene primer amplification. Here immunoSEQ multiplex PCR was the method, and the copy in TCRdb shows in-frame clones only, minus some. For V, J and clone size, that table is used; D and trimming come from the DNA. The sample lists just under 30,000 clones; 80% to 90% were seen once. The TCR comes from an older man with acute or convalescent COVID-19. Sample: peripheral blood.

CDR3 nucleotides: TGTGCCAGCAGCTTTGGACTCCCCGGGACCCAGTACTTC. Translating it yields CASSFGLPGTQYF. The gene calls are TRBV5-5 and TRBJ2-5; tentative D call: TRBD2 (5 bases). Germline CDR1 SGHKS, CDR2 YYEKEE (reference sequence). CDR3 length: 13 amino acids. V lost 2 bases, J lost 7 bases, and 12 bases lay in between.